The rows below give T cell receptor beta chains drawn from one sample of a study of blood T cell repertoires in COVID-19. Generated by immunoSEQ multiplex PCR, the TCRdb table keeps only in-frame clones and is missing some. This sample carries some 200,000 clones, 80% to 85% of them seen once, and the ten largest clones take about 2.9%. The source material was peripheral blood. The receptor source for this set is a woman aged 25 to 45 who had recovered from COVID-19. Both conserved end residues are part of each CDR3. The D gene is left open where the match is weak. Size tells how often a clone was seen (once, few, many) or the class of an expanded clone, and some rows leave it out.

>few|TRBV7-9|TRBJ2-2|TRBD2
TGTGCCAGCAGCTTACGTCTAGCGGGAGAAACCGGGGAGCTGTTTTTT
CASSLRLAGETGELFF
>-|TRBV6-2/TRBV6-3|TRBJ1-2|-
TGTGCCAGCAGTTCCGCCTTCGGTGGCTACACCTTC
CASSSAFGGYTF
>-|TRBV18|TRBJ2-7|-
TGTGCCAGCTCACCAGGGGCGGTGAGCTCCTACGAGCAGTACTTC
CASSPGAVSSYEQYF
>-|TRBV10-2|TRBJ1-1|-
TGCGCCAGCAGTGACGGGGTGCCTGAAGGGGCTTTCTTT
CASSDGVPEGAFF
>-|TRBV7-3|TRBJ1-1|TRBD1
TGTGCCAGCAGCTTACAACCAAAGGGGGCGGGCACTGAAGCTTTCTTT
CASSLQPKGAGTEAFF
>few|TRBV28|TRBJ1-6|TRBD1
TGTGCCAGCACAACAGGGGTTGTTAATTCACCCCTCCACTTT
CASTTGVVNSPLHF
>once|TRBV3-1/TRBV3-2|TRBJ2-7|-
TGTGCCAGCAGCCAAGATACTACTTATAAAAGAAGGATTTACTACGAGCAGTACTTC
CASSQDTTYKRRIYYEQYF
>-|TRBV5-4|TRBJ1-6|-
TGTGCCAGCAGCTTCTCGATCTTAGGAGATCGAGGATCACCCCTCCACTTT
CASSFSILGDRGSPLHF
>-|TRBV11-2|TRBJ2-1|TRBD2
TGTGCCAGCAGGCCCCTGGTAGCGGGAGTCTACAATGAGCAGTTCTTC
CASRPLVAGVYNEQFF
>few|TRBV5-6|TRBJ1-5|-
TGTGCCAGCAGCTATACAGGGTCGAGCAATCAGCCCCAGCATTTT
CASSYTGSSNQPQHF